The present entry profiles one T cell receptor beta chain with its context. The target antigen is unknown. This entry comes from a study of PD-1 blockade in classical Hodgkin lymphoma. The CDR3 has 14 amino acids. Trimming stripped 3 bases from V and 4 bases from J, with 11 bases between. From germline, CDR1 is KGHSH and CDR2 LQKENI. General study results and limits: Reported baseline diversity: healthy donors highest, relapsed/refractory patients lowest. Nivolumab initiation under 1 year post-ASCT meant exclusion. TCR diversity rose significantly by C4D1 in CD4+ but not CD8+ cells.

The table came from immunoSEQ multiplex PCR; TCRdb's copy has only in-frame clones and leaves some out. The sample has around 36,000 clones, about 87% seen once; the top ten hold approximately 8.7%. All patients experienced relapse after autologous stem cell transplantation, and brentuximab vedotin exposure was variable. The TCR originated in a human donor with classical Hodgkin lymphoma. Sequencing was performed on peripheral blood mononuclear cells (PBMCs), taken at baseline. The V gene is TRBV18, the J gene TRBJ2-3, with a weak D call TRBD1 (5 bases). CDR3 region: CASSPGLGADTQYF. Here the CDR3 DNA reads TGTGCCAGCTCACCGGGGCTAGGGGCAGATACGCAGTATTTT.